This T cell receptor (beta chain) is drawn from a study of T cell changes during pregnancy in multiple sclerosis. Assay used: immunoSEQ multiplex PCR; TCRdb lists only in-frame clones, some missing. The table has 35,000 to 40,000 clones, 85% to 90% seen once; the top ten hold about 7%. Comment on this clone: In the same sample, other DNA sequences code for this CDR3.

Source: CD8+ T cells from peripheral blood mononuclear cells, taken in the third trimester of pregnancy. The sequence came from a female donor with multiple sclerosis, enrolled in a pregnancy study.

This CDR3 is CASSPPGFEQFF. In DNA form, the CDR3 reads TGTGCCAGCAGCCCCCCAGGGTTTGAGCAGTTCTTC. The chain recombines TRBV11-2 with TRBJ2-1; weak D call: TRBD1 (5 bases). With 5 bases removed from V and 9 bases from J, the gap between germline ends came to 11 bases. Germline V lookup: CDR1 SGHAT, CDR2 FQNNGV. CDR3 length equals 12 residues.